A single sample is the source of the 20 T cell receptor beta chains below, sequenced in a study of blood T cell repertoires in COVID-19. The repertoire was sequenced with immunoSEQ multiplex PCR; TCRdb's copy has only in-frame clones and lacks some. The sample holds some 260,000 clones; 79% are singletons and the top ten take about 4%. Material for sequencing was peripheral blood. All receptors come from a woman aged 40 to 50 with active or convalescent COVID-19.

The V and J genes are TRBV7-9 and TRBJ2-2; 7 positions match TRBD2. CDR3 length: 13 residues. Trimming at V came to 3 bases and at J to 6 bases, leaving 1 base not matched to a gene. In germline, CDR1 is SEHNR, CDR2 FQNEAQ (reference sequence). The CDR3 bases are TGTGCCAGCAGCTTCACTAGCGCCGGGGAGCTGTTTTTT. The encoded protein is CASSFTSAGELFF.

The J gene is TRBJ2-5, the V gene TRBV27, with D maybe TRBD2 (7 bases). The V gene's germline CDR1 is MNHEY and CDR2 SMNVEV (reference sequence). V was clipped by 0 bases and J by 5 bases, with 13 bases between them. This CDR3 is 15 amino acids long. CDR3 DNA: TGTGCCAGCAGTTTATCGGGGGGGCGGACGGAGACCCAGTACTTC. Translation gives CASSLSGGRTETQYF.

The gene calls are TRBV5-1 and TRBJ2-1; 7 bases match TRBD1. There are 15 residues in the CDR3. The J segment lost 3 bases and the V segment lost 2 bases, leaving 5 bases of the junction unmatched. Germline V gene data show CDR1 as SGHRS and CDR2 as YFSETQ. The CDR3 region has the DNA TGCGCCAGCAGCTTTGACAGGGTTCTCTACAATGAGCAGTTCTTC. The encoded protein is CASSFDRVLYNEQFF. The complete variable domain, with remaining parts taken from reference TRBV5-1 and TRBJ2-1, reads KAGVTQTPRYLIKTRGQQVTLSCSPISGHRSVSWYQQTPGQGLQFLFEYFSETQRNKGNFPGRFSGRQFSNSRSEMNVSTLELGDSALYLCASSFDRVLYNEQFFGPGTRLTVL.

The sample holds one count of this clone. This chain joins TRBV6-5 and TRBJ1-2, with 7 bases that match TRBD1. This CDR3 is built from 14 residues. Germline assignment: CDR1 MNHEY and CDR2 SVGAGI. V trimming: 7 bases; J trimming: 5 bases; junction bases outside the gene matches: 10. CDR3 sequence (DNA): TGTGCCAGCAACAGACAGGGAACCTCGTATGGCTACACCTTC. Translating gives CASNRQGTSYGYTF.

The gene calls are TRBV12-3 or TRBV12-4 and TRBJ2-3, with D unresolved. The CDR3 runs 12 residues. Trimming took off 8 bases at V and 7 bases at J, with 13 bases between the two ends. The CDR3 here is CASATNRNTQYF. The CDR3, as DNA: TGTGCCAGCGCAACTAATAGAAATACGCAGTATTTT.

This sequence joins TRBV19 and TRBJ2-5; 7 bases match TRBD1. The CDR3 spans 14 residues. Germline V gives CDR1 LNHDA, CDR2 SQIVND (reference sequence). The J segment lost 5 bases and the V segment lost 4 bases, leaving 7 bases of the junction unmatched. In nucleotides, the CDR3 is TGTGCCAGTAGTACAGACAGGGATTGGGAGACCCAGTACTTC. Translation: CASSTDRDWETQYF.

This clone showed up just a few times. The chain recombines TRBV4-1 with TRBJ1-1; D is undetermined. V gave up 1 base and J gave up 2 bases, with 14 bases separating them. CDR1 is MGHRA and CDR2 is YSYEKL in the germline V gene. This CDR3 has 16 residues. The CDR3 protein is CASSQGSPGTNTEAFF. The CDR3 DNA sequence: TGCGCCAGCAGCCAAGGAAGTCCGGGAACAAACACTGAAGCTTTCTTT.

The rearrangement links TRBV5-1 to TRBJ2-5; tentatively, D is TRBD2 (7 bases). CDR1 is SGHRS and CDR2 is YFSETQ in the germline V gene. The CDR3 covers 14 residues. The V end was cut by 7 bases, the J end by 1 base, with 14 bases between. The CDR3 here is CASDPAGAQETQYF. Written as DNA, the CDR3 is TGCGCCAGCGACCCCGCGGGGGCCCAAGAGACCCAGTACTTC. The full variable domain, rest sourced from reference TRBV5-1 and TRBJ2-5, is KAGVTQTPRYLIKTRGQQVTLSCSPISGHRSVSWYQQTPGQGLQFLFEYFSETQRNKGNFPGRFSGRQFSNSRSEMNVSTLELGDSALYLCASDPAGAQETQYFGPGTRLLVL.

V and J are TRBV5-4 and TRBJ1-5; D is unresolved. V gave up 0 bases and J gave up 4 bases, with 5 bases separating them. The CDR3 sequence is 13 residues long. CDR1 is SGHNT, CDR2 YYREEE, per germline (reference sequence). The CDR3 sequence: CASSLGRNQPQHF. Written as DNA, the CDR3 is TGTGCCAGCAGCTTGGGCAGAAATCAGCCCCAGCATTTT.

This sequence joins TRBV5-4 and TRBJ1-1; TRBD1 matches at 9 bases. V lost 5 bases and J lost 3; bases outside the gene matches: 14. Germline-derived CDR1 and CDR2 are SGHNT and YYREEE (reference sequence). The CDR3 has 17 amino acids. The CDR3 loop is CASRRNTGGWSYTEAFF. The CDR3 nucleotides read TGTGCCAGCAGGCGCAATACAGGGGGCTGGTCTTACACTGAAGCTTTCTTT.

V gene TRBV19 combines with J gene TRBJ2-7; D is perhaps TRBD1 (6 bases). Trimming took off 3 bases at V and 2 bases at J, with 11 bases between the two ends. CDR1 and CDR2 (germline): LNHDA, SQIVND (reference sequence). The CDR3 has 14 residues. This chain's CDR3 is CASSMSPGAYEQYF. CDR3 coding DNA: TGTGCCAGTAGTATGTCTCCAGGGGCCTACGAGCAGTACTTC.

The rearrangement joins TRBV25-1 to TRBJ1-3; possible D gene TRBD1, 5 bases. The CDR3 has 14 amino acids. Germline V gives CDR1 MGHDK, CDR2 SYGVNS. Trimming shortened V by 7 bases and J by 7 bases, and 17 bases separated the two germline ends. CDR3 nucleotides: TGTGCCAGCACCTTATCCGGGGGATGGAACACCATATATTTT. Translated, it gives CASTLSGGWNTIYF.

This chain links TRBV7-8 with TRBJ2-7; D gene ambiguous. The V end lost 0 bases, the J end lost 3 bases, and 9 bases lay between the germline ends. This CDR3 is 14 amino acids long. Germline assignment: CDR1 SGHVS and CDR2 FQNEAQ. CDR3 amino acids: CASSLAVAVYEQYV. The CDR3, as DNA: TGTGCCAGCAGCTTAGCAGTAGCAGTCTACGAGCAGTACGTC.

This clone was counted at least ten times. The chain links TRBV2 to TRBJ2-7; perhaps TRBD1 as D (6 bases). V lost 7 bases, J lost 0 bases, and 13 bases lay in between. Germline lookup yields CDR1 SNHLY and CDR2 FYNNEI. CDR3 length: 14 amino acids. The DNA of the CDR3 is TGTGCCAGCACCGAAAGGGGGAGCTCCTACGAGCAGTACTTC. Translated: CASTERGSSYEQYF.

This sequence joins TRBV27 and TRBJ1-4; tentative D call: TRBD1 (5 bases). Trimming left V 3 bases short and J 0 bases short, with 8 bases between. Germline CDR1 is MNHEY and CDR2 is SMNVEV (reference sequence). This CDR3 contains 15 residues. DNA of the CDR3: TGTGCCAGCAGTTTCCGACAGCCAACTAATGAAAAACTGTTTTTT. Translated: CASSFRQPTNEKLFF.

The chain has TRBV7-3 and TRBJ1-4; 7 bases agree with TRBD1. After removal of 2 bases from V and 3 bases from J, the junction contained 3 bases not matched to a gene. The CDR3 is made up of 15 amino acids. Germline CDR1 reads SGHTA; CDR2 reads FQGTGA. CDR3 residues: CASSLEGGPNEKLFF. The CDR3 DNA reads as TGTGCCAGCAGCTTAGAAGGGGGCCCTAATGAAAAACTGTTTTTT.

A single count supports this clone. This chain connects TRBV9 to TRBJ1-3; no reliable D call. Per germline, CDR1 SGDLS and CDR2 YYNGEE. The CDR3 totals 14 residues. Trimming took off 3 bases at V and 8 bases at J, with 15 bases between the two ends. In DNA form, the CDR3 reads TGTGCCAGCAGCGCAAGAGTCCCGCCGGACACCATATATTTT. Residues: CASSARVPPDTIYF. The complete variable domain, with remaining parts taken from reference TRBV9 and TRBJ1-3, reads DSGVTQTPKHLITATGQRVTLRCSPRSGDLSVYWYQQSLDQGLQFLIQYYNGEERAKGNILERFSAQQFPDLHSELNLSSLELGDSALYFCASSARVPPDTIYFGEGSWLTVV.

This clone was seen a handful of times. This chain joins TRBV19 and TRBJ1-5; D is ambiguous. V was cut by 5 bases and J by 0 bases, with 8 bases left in between. The CDR3 consists of 14 residues. Germline CDR1 LNHDA, CDR2 SQIVND (reference sequence). This chain's CDR3 is CASSPNYSNQPQHF. The CDR3 region has the DNA TGTGCCAGTAGTCCTAATTATAGCAATCAGCCCCAGCATTTT.

The genes are TRBV12-3 or TRBV12-4 and TRBJ1-1; D perhaps matches TRBD1 (6 bases). The length of the CDR3 is 13 residues. V gave up 3 bases and J gave up 5 bases, with 10 bases separating them. The CDR3 region has the DNA TGTGCCAGCAGTTTCGGGGGGCGAACTGAAGCTTTCTTT. Amino acids: CASSFGGRTEAFF.

The rearrangement uses TRBV18 and TRBJ1-2; a weak D match, TRBD1 (5 bases). Deletions cut 0 bases from V and 0 bases from J, with 17 bases between. The CDR3 is 18 amino acids. CDR1 and CDR2 (germline): KGHSH, LQKENI. The DNA for the CDR3 is TGTGCCAGCTCACCACCAGTGGGGGGGGATTCTTCTAACTATGGCTACACCTTC. Its protein product is CASSPPVGGDSSNYGYTF. The full variable domain, with the rest looked up from reference TRBV18 and TRBJ1-2, is NAGVMQNPRHLVRRRGQEARLRCSPMKGHSHVYWYRQLPEEGLKFMVYLQKENIIDESGMPKERFSAEFPKEGPSILRIQQVVRGDSAAYFCASSPPVGGDSSNYGYTFGSGTRLTVV.